The T cell receptor (beta chain) under discussion was sequenced for a study of beta chain features in type 1 diabetes. From germline, CDR1 is LNHNV and CDR2 YYDKDF (reference sequence). The CDR3 has 19 residues. V lost 3 bases and J lost 6, with 29 bases in between. Sequencing targeted expressed TCRB transcripts, as all isolated RNA had been reverse transcribed. The assay was immunoSEQ multiplex PCR, and TCRdb's table has in-frame clones only and misses some. This sample has over 650,000 clones; around 15% occur once, and the top ten carry 0.03% to 0.045%. Notes on the study in general: Among patients with Type 1 diabetes, TCRB CDR3s were moderately but significantly shorter in every one of the four CD4+ subsets.

As concerns this clone: The antigen remains unidentified.

This clonotype was obtained from a man between 18 and 35 years old with type 1 diabetes. V is TRBV15 and J is TRBJ1-2; D uncertain. Specimen: naive CD4+ T cells from blood. CDR3: CATSSGPGSHREEGDGYTF. The CDR3 DNA sequence: TGTGCCACCAGCAGTGGACCCGGGTCCCACCGGGAAGAAGGTGATGGCTACACCTTC.